The entry that follows covers one TCR beta chain sequence. This specimen belongs to a study of blood T cell repertoires in COVID-19. About the study: COVID-19 samples, acute and convalescent, were from the United States, Italy and Spain.

Clinical history as reported by participants underpinned cohort assignment. Either two negative PCRs, clearance, or symptom resolution qualified Cohort 3 donors as recovered. The authors' processing: Estimates of nucleated cell counts were drawn from the amplification of reference gene primers. Produced via immunoSEQ multiplex PCR; TCRdb's table is partial and in-frame only. Clonal size and the V and J genes are those of that table, whereas D and trimming came from the DNA. The sample has some 250,000 clones, about nine tenths seen once. Germline CDR1 reads SGHRS; CDR2 reads YFSETQ. CDR3 length: 14 residues. V was cut by 0 bases and J by 6 bases, with 12 bases left in between.

The sequencing input was PBMCs or T cells enriched from blood (not recorded which). This receptor was obtained from a man between 18 and 29 years old who had recovered from COVID-19. The chain is built from TRBV5-1 and TRBJ1-1, with D possibly TRBD1 on 5 matching bases. CDR3 sequence reads: CASSLAAGSAEAFF. The CDR3 bases are TGCGCCAGCAGCTTGGCCGCAGGGTCCGCTGAAGCTTTCTTT.